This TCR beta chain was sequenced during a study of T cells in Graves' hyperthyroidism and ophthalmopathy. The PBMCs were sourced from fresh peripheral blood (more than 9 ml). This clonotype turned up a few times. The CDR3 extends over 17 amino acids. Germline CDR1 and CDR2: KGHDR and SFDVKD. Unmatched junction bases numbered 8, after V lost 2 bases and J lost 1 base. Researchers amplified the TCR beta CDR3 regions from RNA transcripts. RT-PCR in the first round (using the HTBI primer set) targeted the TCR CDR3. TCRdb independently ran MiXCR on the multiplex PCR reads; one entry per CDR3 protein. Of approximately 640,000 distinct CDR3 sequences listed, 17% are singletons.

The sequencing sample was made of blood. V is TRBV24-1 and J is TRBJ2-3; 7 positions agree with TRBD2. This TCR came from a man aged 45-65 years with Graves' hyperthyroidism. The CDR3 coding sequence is TGTGCCACCAGTGATTGGGAGCGGGAATTGGGCACAGATACGCAGTATTTT. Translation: CATSDWERELGTDTQYF.